This TCR beta chain was profiled in a study of regulatory T cells in long-lasting Graves disease. Study-wide results and caveats: Favored gene segments in persistent disease were TRBV28, TRBJ1-2 and TRBJ2-5. Limited sample numbers may have lowered accuracy.

Time point given: newly diagnosed GD, antithyroid drugs for less than 3 months. The TCR library was made from RNA extracted from PBMCs. Those enrolled as patients came out of an endocrinology department in Xi'an, China. This clonotype occurred many times. Its antigen is not known. Arm-PCR of CDR3 regions and iRepertoire HTBI primers were the basis on which TCR beta libraries were built. MiXCR was run by TCRdb on the multiplex PCR reads, yielding one entry per CDR3 protein. The sample contains 450,000 to 650,000 distinct CDR3 sequences, about 16% of which appear only once. This CDR3 comprises 16 residues. Germline CDR1 and CDR2: DFQATT and SNEGSKA (reference sequence). V was trimmed by 3 bases and J by 3 bases, leaving 18 bases between them. The same sample was also used in a study of T cells in Graves' hyperthyroidism and ophthalmopathy.

The specimen comprised peripheral blood mononuclear cells (PBMCs), sampled at new diagnosis, from a patient treated with antithyroid drugs. The chain combines TRBV20-1 with TRBJ2-1; a possible D gene is TRBD2 (7 bases). The source is a woman between 40 and 65 years old with Graves disease. The CDR3 loop is CSARASGGRYYNEQFF. DNA of the CDR3: TGCAGTGCTAGGGCATCCGGGGGGCGCTACTACAATGAGCAGTTCTTC.